This T cell receptor beta chain was identified in a study of OX40 agonist ivuxolimab in advanced cancers. The length of the CDR3 is 14 residues. V lost 5 bases, J lost 4 bases, and 14 bases lay in between. Germline loops: CDR1 SGHVS, CDR2 FNYEAQ. Clones were read by immunoSEQ multiplex PCR, and TCRdb kept only the in-frame ones, dropping some. This repertoire shows roughly 76,000 clones, 75% to 95% found once; its top ten account for approximately 6%. This material consisted of CD4+ or CD8+ T cells sorted from blood, taken in a trial of the OX40 agonist ivuxolimab. This clonotype was sampled from an adult with an advanced solid tumor such as melanoma, head and neck, liver or kidney cancer. The gene calls are TRBV7-6 and TRBJ1-2; D is perhaps TRBD1 (6 bases). CDR3 residues: CASSPRGGSYGYTF. The CDR3, as DNA: TGTGCCAGCAGCCCGAGGGGGGGGAGCTATGGCTACACCTTC.